The clone carrying this T cell receptor beta chain has a count of ten or more. Its specificity is not known. This entry is derived from a study of read filtering for tumor transcriptome and immune sequencing. At the time of active disease, bone marrow was collected from every patient. Study observations and caveats: Correlation between methods rose after single-read clonotypes were removed. The sorted CD138-negative fraction was a mixed bone marrow immune population, not purified T cells.

The library was built from 400 ng RNA with molecular barcoded adaptors for alpha/delta and beta/gamma chains. TCRdb reprocessed the reads via MiXCR and lists one record per CDR3 protein. The sample carries approximately 50,000 distinct CDR3 sequences, 20% recorded once. The specimen was a population of CD138-negative cells sorted from bone marrow. This clonotype was sampled from a donor at least 40 years old with multiple myeloma.

The CDR3 DNA sequence: TGCGCCAGCAGCTTGGGCGGGGCTGTAACCTACAATGAGCAGTTCTTC. Its protein is CASSLGGAVTYNEQFF. The genes are TRBV5-1 and TRBJ2-1, with D perhaps matching TRBD2 (6 bases). The germline CDR1 and CDR2 sequences are SGHRS and YFSETQ. V shed 0 bases and J shed 2 bases, with 12 bases lying between them. The CDR3 has 16 residues. Drawing the rest from reference TRBV5-1 and TRBJ2-1, the complete variable domain is KAGVTQTPRYLIKTRGQQVTLSCSPISGHRSVSWYQQTPGQGLQFLFEYFSETQRNKGNFPGRFSGRQFSNSRSEMNVSTLELGDSALYLCASSLGGAVTYNEQFFGPGTRLTVL.